The rows below give T cell receptor beta chains drawn from one sample of a study of T cell responses to AZD1222 COVID-19 vaccine. The protocol was immunoSEQ multiplex PCR, while the TCRdb copy is restricted to in-frame clones and leaves out a portion. The table includes about 86,000 clones, over 85% detected once. This specimen was peripheral blood, taken on day 0 of AZD1222 vaccination. The receptor set was obtained from an adult in good health. The CDR3 runs from the conserved cysteine through the conserved F or W. The D gene is left open where the match is weak. For some rows the clone size is stated as once, few or many, or as a class when expanded; others skip it.

clone size,V gene,D gene,J gene,CDR3 DNA,CDR3 protein
.,TRBV19,TRBD2,TRBJ2-5,TGTGCCAGTAGCTGGACTAGCGGGAAGTACCAAGAGACCCAGTACTTC,CASSWTSGKYQETQYF
once,TRBV18,.,TRBJ1-4,TGTGCCAGCTCTATCTCTGGGGTTGAAAAACTGTTTTTT,CASSISGVEKLFF
.,TRBV2,.,TRBJ1-4,TGTGCCAGCAGTGCAACAGGGCGACAACTGTTTTTT,CASSATGRQLFF
once,TRBV14,.,TRBJ1-1,TGTGCCAGCAGCCAAGCCAGCCTGAACACTGAAGCTTTCTTT,CASSQASLNTEAFF
.,TRBV5-8,.,TRBJ1-1,TGTGCCAGCATCCCTAGGCAGACCGGGCTCGAGACTGAAGCTTTCTTT,CASIPRQTGLETEAFF
.,TRBV3-1/TRBV3-2,.,TRBJ1-1,TGTGCCAGCAGCCCGTTCCGGCAGACGAACACTGAAGCTTTCTTT,CASSPFRQTNTEAFF
.,TRBV18,.,TRBJ1-4,TGTGCCAGCTCACCATGGAGACCCGATGAAAAACTGTTTTTT,CASSPWRPDEKLFF
.,TRBV29-1,TRBD1,TRBJ2-7,TGCAGCGTTGAAGGGGCCCTGGGACAGCTCCGGGACGAGCAGTACTTC,CSVEGALGQLRDEQYF
.,TRBV3-1/TRBV3-2,TRBD2,TRBJ2-7,TGTGCCAGCAGCCAAATTAACCTAGCGGGGGACGAGCAGTACTTC,CASSQINLAGDEQYF
few,TRBV5-1,TRBD1,TRBJ1-1,TGCGCCAGCAGAACCGGACAGGGGGCCCTTGAAGCTTTCTTT,CASRTGQGALEAFF
.,TRBV3-1/TRBV3-2,.,TRBJ2-1,TGTGCCAGCAGCCTCGTGCAAAATGAGCAGTTCTTC,CASSLVQNEQFF
.,TRBV7-6,.,TRBJ1-2,TGTGCCAGCAGCCCCAGCCCTGGGGGACCATATGGCTACACCTTC,CASSPSPGGPYGYTF
.,TRBV14,.,TRBJ2-3,TGTGCCAGCAGCCAACTGCGGCTCGCGGCAGATACGCAGTATTTT,CASSQLRLAADTQYF
.,TRBV28,.,TRBJ2-3,TGTGCCAGCAGCCTCCAATTTTATGCGGGAATTAGCACAGATACGCAGTATTTT,CASSLQFYAGISTDTQYF
.,TRBV5-1,.,TRBJ2-1,TGCGCCAGCAGCTCGCAGGGGCTACCCTACAATGAGCAGTTCTTC,CASSSQGLPYNEQFF
.,TRBV11-3,.,TRBJ2-3,TGTGCCAGCAGCCCCGGCTACGGGACAGATACGCAGTATTTT,CASSPGYGTDTQYF
few,TRBV25-1,TRBD1,TRBJ1-5,TGTGCCAGCAGTCCGGGAGGGGGCCTGCCGCCCCAGCATTTT,CASSPGGGLPPQHF
.,TRBV28,.,TRBJ2-7,TGTGCCAGCAGTCTTACACCCTACGAGCAGTACTTC,CASSLTPYEQYF
.,TRBV6-5,.,TRBJ1-4,TGTGCCAGCAGTTCCGCCGGGACAACTAATGAAAAACTGTTTTTT,CASSSAGTTNEKLFF